This T cell receptor (beta chain) was sequenced in a study of blood T cell repertoires in COVID-19. Study-wide context: Nucleic acid was either cDNA or gDNA, and it came from T cells, B-cell-depleted T cells, or PBMCs.

Original analysis: Estimates of nucleated cell counts were drawn from the amplification of reference gene primers. Assay used: immunoSEQ multiplex PCR; TCRdb lists only in-frame clones, some missing. The V and J calls and clone size were taken over from that table, and D and trimming were inferred from the DNA. The sample holds roughly 150,000 clones; roughly 84% are singletons and the top ten take more than 40%. The CDR3 contains 16 residues. With 1 base removed from V and 5 bases from J, the gap between germline ends came to 16 bases. The V gene's germline CDR1 is SGHRS and CDR2 YFSETQ. This chain joins TRBV5-1 and TRBJ2-1, with D possibly TRBD1 on 6 matching bases. This TCR derives from a human donor in a cohort sampled during active COVID-19. Sequenced sample: peripheral blood. CDR3 in amino acids: CASSLLPGTPNNEQFF. The CDR3, as DNA: TGCGCCAGCAGCTTGCTTCCCGGGACACCGAACAATGAGCAGTTCTTC. The full variable domain, its missing parts supplied by reference TRBV5-1 and TRBJ2-1, is KAGVTQTPRYLIKTRGQQVTLSCSPISGHRSVSWYQQTPGQGLQFLFEYFSETQRNKGNFPGRFSGRQFSNSRSEMNVSTLELGDSALYLCASSLLPGTPNNEQFFGPGTRLTVL.